This T cell receptor (beta chain) was obtained from a study of cytomegalovirus exposure and HLA in healthy donors. Study context: A prior study identified 110 million or so unique TCR beta sequences from about 179 million T cells. Study observations and caveats: Later analysis placed DRB1 highest and HLA-C lowest in TCR association rates, which differed by HLA locus. The dataset shows that most TCR sequences were rare, while some public TCRs occurred in many donors. A highly shared variant cluster was judged a likely technical artifact.

About this clone: The target antigen is unknown.

It was with 60 Vbeta and 13 Jbeta primers that the PCR ran. Here immunoSEQ multiplex PCR was the method, and the copy in TCRdb shows in-frame clones only, minus some. The sample lists roughly 180,000 clones, over 65% occurring once. This CDR3 region has 15 residues. Germline V lookup: CDR1 SGHRS, CDR2 YFSETQ. V and J are TRBV5-1 and TRBJ2-5; TRBD1 might be the D (6 bases). The assigned J gene may be wrong: the sequence end matches TRBJ2-7 better. The TCR comes from a woman aged 60-75 years in good health and CMV-seropositive. The specimen was PBMCs. CDR3 DNA: TGCGCCAGCAGTCAGGGACAATCCCCCTCCTACGAGCAGTACTTC. It codes for CASSQGQSPSYEQYF.